What follows are 9 T cell receptor beta chains derived from one specimen sequenced in a study of cytomegalovirus exposure and HLA in healthy donors. The PCR made use of 60 Vbeta and 13 Jbeta primers. Clones were sequenced by immunoSEQ multiplex PCR, and TCRdb holds only the in-frame ones, with some missing. The data show roughly 140,000 clones, about 70% seen once. Sequencing was done on a sample of PBMCs. The source of these receptors is a man aged 18 to 30 in good health and CMV-seronegative.

The chain employs TRBV11-2 and TRBJ1-3; a possible D gene is TRBD1 (5 bases). CDR1 is SGHAT, CDR2 FQNNGV, per germline. The V gene lost 3 bases and the J gene lost 1 base, with 10 bases spanning the gap. This CDR3 comprises 15 residues. The CDR3 loop reads CASSFERGSGNTIYF. CDR3 coding DNA: TGTGCCAGCAGCTTCGAAAGGGGTTCTGGAAACACCATATATTTT.

This clone was detected only once. V gene TRBV5-6 combines with J gene TRBJ2-5; D not resolved. V was shortened by 4 bases and J by 1 base, with 8 bases between the two germline ends. The CDR3 consists of 13 residues. Germline V gene data show CDR1 as SGHDT and CDR2 as YYEEEE. As DNA, the CDR3 is TGTGCCAGCAGCCCCGGTCTCCAAGAGACCCAGTACTTC. It specifies CASSPGLQETQYF.

The chain joins TRBV18 to TRBJ1-5, with 7 bases lining up with TRBD1. Unmatched junction bases numbered 10, after V lost 2 bases and J lost 6 bases. CDR1 and CDR2 from the germline V gene are KGHSH and LQKENI. The CDR3 contains 16 residues. The CDR3 here is CASSPNSDRYRQPQHF. The CDR3 DNA is TGTGCCAGCTCACCAAATTCGGACAGGTATCGTCAGCCCCAGCATTTT.

V and J are TRBV14 and TRBJ1-2, with 9 bases fitting TRBD1. The trim removed 3 bases at V and 5 bases at J, leaving 10 bases unmatched. Per germline, CDR1 SGHDN and CDR2 FVKESK. CDR3 size: 16 residues. CDR3 in DNA: TGTGCCAGCAGCCACGGGACAGGGTTTATGAGTTATGGCTACACCTTC. Amino acid sequence: CASSHGTGFMSYGYTF. Full variable domain (rest looked up from reference TRBV14 and TRBJ1-2): EAGVTQFPSHSVIEKGQTVTLRCDPISGHDNLYWYRRVMGKEIKFLLHFVKESKQDESGMPNNRFLAERTGGTYSTLKVQPAELEDSGVYFCASSHGTGFMSYGYTFGSGTRLTVV.

This sequence joins TRBV5-1 and TRBJ2-4; 13 positions agree with TRBD2. The CDR3 runs 17 residues. Germline loops: CDR1 SGHRS, CDR2 YFSETQ. V dropped 2 bases and J dropped 9; count of bases not matched to a gene: 11. The CDR3 reads CASSFYFGTSGDSIQYF. For the CDR3, the DNA is TGCGCCAGCAGCTTTTATTTCGGGACTAGCGGGGATTCCATTCAGTACTTC.

This chain connects TRBV6-1 to TRBJ2-7, with 7 bases lining up with TRBD1. From germline, CDR1 is MNHNS and CDR2 SASEGT. Trimming removed 6 bases from V and 5 bases from J; junction bases left unmatched: 10. The CDR3 is 14 residues long. The CDR3 region has the DNA TGTGCCAGCAGCCGAGGACAGGCTGGGGACGAGCAGTACTTC. Translating gives CASSRGQAGDEQYF.

This clone came up a few times. This CDR3 is CASSLGAGGYYNEQFF. The CDR3 DNA sequence: TGTGCCAGCAGCTTAGGAGCGGGAGGCTACTACAATGAGCAGTTCTTC. The rearrangement uses TRBV7-8 and TRBJ2-1, with TRBD2 matching 9 bases. V gave up 1 base and J gave up 3 bases; unmatched junction bases: 4. The CDR3 length is 16 residues. Germline CDR1 reads SGHVS; CDR2 reads FQNEAQ.

The gene calls are TRBV27 and TRBJ1-2, with 8 bases fitting TRBD1. The V gene's germline CDR1 is MNHEY and CDR2 SMNVEV (reference sequence). This CDR3 comprises 14 residues. V lost 3 bases to trimming and J lost 6 bases; unmatched junction nucleotides: 6. DNA for the CDR3: TGTGCCAGCAGTTTGATTGCAGGGGGCGATGGCTACACCTTC. This codes for CASSLIAGGDGYTF.

The V gene is TRBV5-1, the J gene TRBJ2-7, with TRBD2 matching 9 bases. The CDR3 sequence is 15 residues long. Germline V gene data show CDR1 as SGHRS and CDR2 as YFSETQ. Trimming cost V 0 bases and J 3 bases; bases outside gene matches: 4. DNA for the CDR3: TGCGCCAGCAGCTTGGGGACTAGCGCCGACTACGAGCAGTACTTC. Translated: CASSLGTSADYEQYF.